This TCR beta chain came from a study of blood T cell repertoires in COVID-19. The table came from immunoSEQ multiplex PCR; TCRdb's copy has only in-frame clones and leaves some out. Of 43,000 or so clones in the sample, roughly 80% were seen once. This clone was observed a handful of times. Germline V gene lookup returns CDR1 MDHEN and CDR2 SYDVKM. CDR3 length: 15 residues. The V end lost 2 bases, the J end lost 4 bases, and 14 bases lay between the germline ends. The source of this sequence is a man aged 60 to 75 with active COVID-19. This chain links TRBV28 with TRBJ1-2; tentative D call: TRBD1 (5 bases). The sequenced sample was peripheral blood. CDR3 residues: CASSLAGQRGYGYTF. In nucleotides, the CDR3 is TGTGCCAGCAGTTTAGCAGGCCAAAGGGGCTATGGCTACACCTTC.